This TCR beta chain was sequenced in a study of beta chain features in type 1 diabetes. This CDR3 is built from 16 residues. V was cut by 3 bases and J by 4 bases, with 14 bases left in between. Germline assignment: CDR1 SGHRS and CDR2 YFSETQ. Of note for this clone: The target antigen is unknown.

Study outcomes and limitations: Type 1 diabetes patients showed fewer insertions and more deletions at VDJ junctions. All four CD4+ subsets from Type 1 diabetes patients carried moderately but significantly shorter TCRB CDR3s.

Expressed TCRB transcripts were sequenced, since all the RNA that had been isolated was reverse transcribed. The study sequenced naive, central memory and regulatory T cell samples to an average of around 3.4 million reads. Using immunoSEQ multiplex PCR, the repertoire was profiled, and TCRdb retains in-frame clones only, with some absent. Seen here are about 340,000 clones, around 8.5% observed once, and the top ten hold about 1%. The sequenced sample consisted of central memory CD4+ T cells from blood. The chain uses TRBV5-1 and TRBJ2-6; TRBD2 might be the D (7 bases). This receptor was obtained from a man younger than 40 with type 1 diabetes. This CDR3 reads CASSSRGGLGANVLTF. CDR3 nucleotide sequence: TGCGCCAGCAGCTCCAGGGGAGGGTTAGGGGCCAACGTCCTGACTTTC.